This TCR beta chain was found in a study of breast tumors, draining lymph nodes, adjacent tissues. Study conclusions and caveats: Compared with lymph nodes, tumors were less diverse; compared with nontumor tissue, more. Most tumor T cells seemingly derive from lymph node, then expand in tumor. Compared with basal-like, luminal-like tumors shared significantly more repertoire with nontumor tissue.

The lymph nodes were axillary draining lymph nodes from breast cancer patients. This clonotype occurred many times. What it binds is not known. Germline loops: CDR1 SGDLS, CDR2 YYNGEE. V dropped 0 bases and J dropped 3 bases, with 12 bases sitting between them. The CDR3 runs to 16 residues. TCRdb fed the multiplex PCR reads into MiXCR, producing one record per CDR3 protein. The top ten hold 8.1% of the sample, which has over 70,000 distinct CDR3 sequences, around 29% seen once. The source material was axillary lymph node tissue. This clonotype was sampled from a female donor with breast cancer. Some clones in this sample may be carry-over from other donors' samples. V gene TRBV9 combines with J gene TRBJ2-2, with D maybe TRBD1 (6 bases). The CDR3 DNA is TGTGCCAGCAGCGTAGCTCCGGACAGACACACCGGGGAGCTGTTTTTT. Its protein product is CASSVAPDRHTGELFF.